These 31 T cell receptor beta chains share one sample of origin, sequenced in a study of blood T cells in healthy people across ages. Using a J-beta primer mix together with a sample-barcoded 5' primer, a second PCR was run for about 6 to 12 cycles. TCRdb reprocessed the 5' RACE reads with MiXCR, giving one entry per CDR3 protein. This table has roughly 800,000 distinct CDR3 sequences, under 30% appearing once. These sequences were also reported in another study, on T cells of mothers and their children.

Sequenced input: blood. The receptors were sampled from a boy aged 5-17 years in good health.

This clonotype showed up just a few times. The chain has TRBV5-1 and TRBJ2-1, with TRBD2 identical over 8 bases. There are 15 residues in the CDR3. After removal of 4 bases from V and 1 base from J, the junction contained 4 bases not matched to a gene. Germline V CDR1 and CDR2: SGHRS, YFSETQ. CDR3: CASSPTSESYNEQFF. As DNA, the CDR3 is TGCGCCAGCAGCCCGACTAGCGAGTCCTACAATGAGCAGTTCTTC.

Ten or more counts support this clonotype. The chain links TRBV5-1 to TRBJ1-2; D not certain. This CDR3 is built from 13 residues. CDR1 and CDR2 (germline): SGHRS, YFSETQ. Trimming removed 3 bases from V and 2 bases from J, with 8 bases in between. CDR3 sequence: CASSSDGNYGYTF. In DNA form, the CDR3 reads TGCGCCAGCAGCTCGGACGGGAACTATGGCTACACCTTC.

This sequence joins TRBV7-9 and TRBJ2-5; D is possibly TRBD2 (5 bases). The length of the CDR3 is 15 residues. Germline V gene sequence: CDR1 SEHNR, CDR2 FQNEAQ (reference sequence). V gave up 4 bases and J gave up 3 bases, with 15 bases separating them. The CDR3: CASSSFQTGKETQYF. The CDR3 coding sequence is TGTGCCAGCAGCTCGTTCCAGACGGGGAAAGAGACCCAGTACTTC.

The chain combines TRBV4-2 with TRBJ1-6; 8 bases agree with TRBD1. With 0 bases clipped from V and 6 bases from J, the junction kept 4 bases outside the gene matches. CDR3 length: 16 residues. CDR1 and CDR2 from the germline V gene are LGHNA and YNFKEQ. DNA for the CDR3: TGTGCCAGCAGCCAAGAGGGCACAGGGGGTAATTCACCCCTCCACTTT. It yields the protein CASSQEGTGGNSPLHF.

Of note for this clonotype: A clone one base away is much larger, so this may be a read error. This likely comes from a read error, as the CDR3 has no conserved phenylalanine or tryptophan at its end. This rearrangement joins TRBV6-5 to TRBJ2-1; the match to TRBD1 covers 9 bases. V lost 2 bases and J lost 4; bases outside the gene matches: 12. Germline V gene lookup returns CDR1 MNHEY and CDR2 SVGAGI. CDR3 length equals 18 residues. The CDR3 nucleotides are TGTGCCAGCAGTTACAAGGGACAGGGCTTCTTACAATACAATGAGCAGTTCCTC. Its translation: CASSYKGQGFLQYNEQFL.

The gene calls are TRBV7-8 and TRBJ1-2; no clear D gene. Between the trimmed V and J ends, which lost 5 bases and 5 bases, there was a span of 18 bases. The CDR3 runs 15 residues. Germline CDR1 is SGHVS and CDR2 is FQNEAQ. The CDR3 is CASSAIDGWMYGYTF. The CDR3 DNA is TGTGCCAGCAGCGCAATAGATGGTTGGATGTATGGCTACACCTTC. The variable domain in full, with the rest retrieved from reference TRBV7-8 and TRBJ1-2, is GAGVSQSPRYKVAKRGQDVALRCDPISGHVSLFWYQQALGQGPEFLTYFQNEAQLDKSGLPSDRFFAERPEGSVSTLKIQRTQQEDSAVYLCASSAIDGWMYGYTFGSGTRLTVV.

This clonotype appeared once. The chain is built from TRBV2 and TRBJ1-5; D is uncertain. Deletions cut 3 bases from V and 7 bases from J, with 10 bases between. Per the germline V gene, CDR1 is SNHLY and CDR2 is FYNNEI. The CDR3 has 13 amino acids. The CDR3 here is CASSDQIAQPQHF. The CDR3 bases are TGTGCCAGCAGTGACCAAATAGCACAGCCCCAGCATTTT. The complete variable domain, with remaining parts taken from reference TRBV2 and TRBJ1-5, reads EPEVTQTPSHQVTQMGQEVILRCVPISNHLYFYWYRQILGQKVEFLVSFYNNEISEKSEIFDDQFSVERPDGSNFTLKIRSTKLEDSAMYFCASSDQIAQPQHFGDGTRLSIL.

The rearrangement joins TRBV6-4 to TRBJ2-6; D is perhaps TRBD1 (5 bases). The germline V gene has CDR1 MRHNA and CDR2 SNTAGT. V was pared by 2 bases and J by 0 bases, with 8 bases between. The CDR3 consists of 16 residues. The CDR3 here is CASSDRGPSGANVLTF. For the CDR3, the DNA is TGTGCCAGCAGTGACAGGGGCCCCTCTGGGGCCAACGTCCTGACTTTC.

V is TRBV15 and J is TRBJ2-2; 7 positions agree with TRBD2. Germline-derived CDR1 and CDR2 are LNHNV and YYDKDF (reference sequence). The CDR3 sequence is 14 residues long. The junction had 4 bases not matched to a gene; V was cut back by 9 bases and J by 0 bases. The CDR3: CATQAGSNTGELFF. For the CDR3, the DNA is TGTGCCACTCAAGCGGGGTCGAACACCGGGGAGCTGTTTTTT.

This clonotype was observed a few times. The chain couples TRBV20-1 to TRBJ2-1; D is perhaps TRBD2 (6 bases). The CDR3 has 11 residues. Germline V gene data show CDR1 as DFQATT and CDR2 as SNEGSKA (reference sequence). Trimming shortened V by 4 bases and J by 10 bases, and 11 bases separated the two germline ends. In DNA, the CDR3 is TGCAGTGCTACAGGTCTAGCGGAGCAGTTCTTC. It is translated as CSATGLAEQFF.

The CDR3 protein is CASSYSIRDEQYF. CDR3 bases: TGTGCCAGCAGTTACTCGATTAGAGACGAGCAGTACTTC. The gene calls are TRBV6-5 and TRBJ2-7; the D is unclear. The CDR3 loop spans 13 amino acids. Trimming took 0 bases from V and 5 from J, leaving 8 bases between them. Germline V gives CDR1 MNHEY, CDR2 SVGAGI.

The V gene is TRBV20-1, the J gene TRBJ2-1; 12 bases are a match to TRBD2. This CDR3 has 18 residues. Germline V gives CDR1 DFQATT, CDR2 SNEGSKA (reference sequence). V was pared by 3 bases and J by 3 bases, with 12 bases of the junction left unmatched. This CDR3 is CSASPSSGGAFYYNEQFF. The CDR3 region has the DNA TGCAGTGCTAGCCCTTCTAGCGGGGGGGCTTTTTACTACAATGAGCAGTTCTTC.

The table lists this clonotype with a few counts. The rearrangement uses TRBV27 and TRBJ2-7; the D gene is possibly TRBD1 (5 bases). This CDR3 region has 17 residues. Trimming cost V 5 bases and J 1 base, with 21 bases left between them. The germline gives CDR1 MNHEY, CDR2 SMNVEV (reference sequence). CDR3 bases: TGTGCCAGCAGTCACAAACTGACAGCCGTCCTTTCCTACGAGCAGTACTTC. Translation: CASSHKLTAVLSYEQYF.

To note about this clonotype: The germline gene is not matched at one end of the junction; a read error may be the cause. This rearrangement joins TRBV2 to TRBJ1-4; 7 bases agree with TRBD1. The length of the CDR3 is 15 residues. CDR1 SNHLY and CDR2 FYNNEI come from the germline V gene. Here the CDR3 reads CASSDVGQSNEKPFF. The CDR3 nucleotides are TGTGCCAGCAGTGATGTGGGACAGAGTAATGAAAAACCGTTTTTT.

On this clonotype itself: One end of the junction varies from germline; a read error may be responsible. This CDR3 is CASSSTGGREKLSF. The CDR3 bases are TGTGCCAGCAGCTCTACAGGGGGCCGTGAAAAACTGTCTTTT. V is TRBV7-9 and J is TRBJ1-4; 9 positions match TRBD1. The CDR3 covers 14 residues. Germline V gene data show CDR1 as SEHNR and CDR2 as FQNEAQ (reference sequence).

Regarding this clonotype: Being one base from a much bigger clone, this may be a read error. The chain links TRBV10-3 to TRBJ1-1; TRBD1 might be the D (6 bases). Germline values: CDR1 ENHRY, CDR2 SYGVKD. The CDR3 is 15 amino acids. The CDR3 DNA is TGTGCCATCAGTGAGTCGACAGGTAAGAACACTGAAGCTCTCTTT. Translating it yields CAISESTGKNTEALF.

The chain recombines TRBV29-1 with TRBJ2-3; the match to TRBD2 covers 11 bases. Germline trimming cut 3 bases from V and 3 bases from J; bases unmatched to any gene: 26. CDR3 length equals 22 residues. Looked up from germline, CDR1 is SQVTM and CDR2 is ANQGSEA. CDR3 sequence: CSVDGLIKTSGALTGPTDTQYF. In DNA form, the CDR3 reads TGCAGCGTTGATGGACTCATAAAGACTAGCGGGGCCCTTACAGGCCCTACAGATACGCAGTATTTT.

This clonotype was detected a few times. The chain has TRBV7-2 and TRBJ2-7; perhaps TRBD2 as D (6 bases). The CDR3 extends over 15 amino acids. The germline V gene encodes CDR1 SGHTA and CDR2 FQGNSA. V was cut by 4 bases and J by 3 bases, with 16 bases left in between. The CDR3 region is CASSSPGRGFYEQYF. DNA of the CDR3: TGTGCCAGCAGCTCCCCTGGACGGGGGTTCTACGAGCAGTACTTC.

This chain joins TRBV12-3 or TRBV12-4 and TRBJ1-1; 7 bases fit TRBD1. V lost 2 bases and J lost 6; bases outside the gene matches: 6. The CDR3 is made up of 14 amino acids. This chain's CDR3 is CASSLQGGVSEAFF. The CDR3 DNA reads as TGTGCCAGCAGTTTACAGGGGGGAGTGTCTGAAGCTTTCTTT.

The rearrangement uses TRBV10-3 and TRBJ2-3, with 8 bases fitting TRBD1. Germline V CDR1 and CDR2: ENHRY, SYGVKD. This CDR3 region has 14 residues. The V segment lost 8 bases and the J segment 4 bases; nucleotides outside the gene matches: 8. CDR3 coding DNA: TGTGCCATCCAAACGGGACAGGACCCAGATACGCAGTATTTT. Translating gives CAIQTGQDPDTQYF.

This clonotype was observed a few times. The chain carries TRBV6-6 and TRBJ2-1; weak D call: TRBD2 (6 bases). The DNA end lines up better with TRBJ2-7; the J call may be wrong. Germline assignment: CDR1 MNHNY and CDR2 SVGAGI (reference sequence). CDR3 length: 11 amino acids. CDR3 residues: CASSYAGEQYF. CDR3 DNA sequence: TGTGCCAGCAGTTATGCGGGAGAGCAGTACTTC.

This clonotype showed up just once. CDR3 bases: TGTGCCAGCAGTTTAGCTTCGGCCGAGCAGTACTTC. The encoded protein is CASSLASAEQYF. The V call is TRBV12-3 or TRBV12-4, the J call TRBJ2-7; D gene ambiguous. The CDR3 has 12 residues. V lost 0 bases, J lost 6 bases, and 6 bases lay in between.

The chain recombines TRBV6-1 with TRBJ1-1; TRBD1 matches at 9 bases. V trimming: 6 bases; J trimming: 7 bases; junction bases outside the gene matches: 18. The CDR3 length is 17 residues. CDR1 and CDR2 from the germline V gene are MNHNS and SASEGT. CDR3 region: CASRAGQGYVGNDEAFF. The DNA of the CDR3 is TGTGCCAGCAGGGCAGGACAGGGGTACGTGGGTAATGATGAAGCTTTCTTT.

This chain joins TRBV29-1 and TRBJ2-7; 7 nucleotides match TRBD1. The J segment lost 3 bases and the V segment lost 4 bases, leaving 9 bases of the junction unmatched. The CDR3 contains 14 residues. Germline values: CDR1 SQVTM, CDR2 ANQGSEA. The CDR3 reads CSVVPRDSRYEQYF. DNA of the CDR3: TGCAGCGTTGTACCACGGGACAGCCGCTACGAGCAGTACTTC.

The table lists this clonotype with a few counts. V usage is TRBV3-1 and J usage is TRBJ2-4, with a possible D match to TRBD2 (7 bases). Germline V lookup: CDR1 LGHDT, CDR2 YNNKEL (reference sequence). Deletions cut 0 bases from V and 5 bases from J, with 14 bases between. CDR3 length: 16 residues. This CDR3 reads CASSQEGAGAQNIQYF. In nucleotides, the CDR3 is TGTGCCAGCAGCCAAGAGGGGGCGGGGGCCCAAAACATTCAGTACTTC.

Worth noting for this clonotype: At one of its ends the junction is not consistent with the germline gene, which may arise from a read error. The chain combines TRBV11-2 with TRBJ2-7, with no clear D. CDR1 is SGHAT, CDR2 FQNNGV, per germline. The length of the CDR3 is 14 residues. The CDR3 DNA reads TGTGTCAGCAGCTTTGGGGAAGTACTCTACGAGCAGTACTTC. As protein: CVSSFGEVLYEQYF. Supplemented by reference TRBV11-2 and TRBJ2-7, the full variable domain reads EAGVAQSPRYKIIEKRQSVAFWCNPISGHATLYWYQQILGQGPKLLIQFQNNGVVDDSQLPKDRFSAERLKGVDSTLKIQPAKLEDSAVYLCVSSFGEVLYEQYFGPGTRLTVT.

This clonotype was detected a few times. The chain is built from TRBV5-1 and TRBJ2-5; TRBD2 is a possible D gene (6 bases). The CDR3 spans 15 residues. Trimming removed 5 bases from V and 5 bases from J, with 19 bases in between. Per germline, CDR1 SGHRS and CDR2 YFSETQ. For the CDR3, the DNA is TGCGCCAGCAGAGGAGGGAATTTTATCTCGGAGACCCAGTACTTC. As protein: CASRGGNFISETQYF.

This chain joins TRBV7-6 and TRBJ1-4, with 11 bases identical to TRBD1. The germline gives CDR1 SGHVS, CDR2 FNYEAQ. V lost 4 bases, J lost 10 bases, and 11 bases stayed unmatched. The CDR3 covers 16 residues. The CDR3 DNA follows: TGTGCCAGCAGCTCTCCCGGCGGGACAGGGGGGGGAAAACTGTTTTTT. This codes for CASSSPGGTGGGKLFF.

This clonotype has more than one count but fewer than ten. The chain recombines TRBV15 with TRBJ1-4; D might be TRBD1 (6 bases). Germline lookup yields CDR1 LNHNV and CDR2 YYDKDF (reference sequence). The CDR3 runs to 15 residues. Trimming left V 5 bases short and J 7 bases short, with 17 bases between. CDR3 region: CATSLHRERGEKLFF. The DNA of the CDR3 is TGTGCCACCAGCTTACACAGGGAGAGGGGTGAAAAACTGTTTTTT.

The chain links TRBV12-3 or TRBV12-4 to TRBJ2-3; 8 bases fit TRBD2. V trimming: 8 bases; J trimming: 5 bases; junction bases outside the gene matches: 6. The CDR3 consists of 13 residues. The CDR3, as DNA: TGTGCCAGCCTTCGGACTAGCCTAGATACGCAGTATTTT. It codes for CASLRTSLDTQYF.

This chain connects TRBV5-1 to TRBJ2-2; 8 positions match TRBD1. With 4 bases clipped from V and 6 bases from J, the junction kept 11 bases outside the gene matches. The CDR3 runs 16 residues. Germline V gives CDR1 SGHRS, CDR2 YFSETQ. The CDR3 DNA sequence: TGCGCCAGCAGCACCCACAGGGGGGTCCCCCCCGGGGAGCTGTTTTTT. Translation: CASSTHRGVPPGELFF.